These 5 T cell receptor beta chains share one sample of origin, sequenced in a study of T cell responses to AZD1222 COVID-19 vaccine. Using immunoSEQ multiplex PCR, the repertoire was profiled, and TCRdb retains in-frame clones only, with some absent. The sample holds 100,000 to 150,000 clones, 90% seen once. The sequencing here drew on peripheral blood, taken on day 0 of MenACWY control vaccination. These receptors all stem from an adult in good health.

V usage is TRBV13 and J usage is TRBJ1-1; D is unclear. The CDR3 sequence is 12 residues long. The V gene lost 5 bases and the J gene lost 1 base, with 5 bases spanning the gap. Germline V gene sequence: CDR1 PRHDT, CDR2 FYEKMQ (reference sequence). CDR3 in amino acids: CASSNRNTEAFF. The CDR3 nucleotides read TGTGCCAGCAGCAACCGGAACACTGAAGCTTTCTTT.

V is TRBV7-2 and J is TRBJ2-3; 10 nucleotides align to TRBD2. The length of the CDR3 is 15 residues. Germline-derived CDR1 and CDR2 are SGHTA and FQGNSA. Trimming removed 5 bases from V and 5 bases from J; junction bases left unmatched: 7. CDR3: CASSPGTSVGDTQYF. For the CDR3, the DNA is TGTGCCAGCAGCCCCGGGACTAGCGTTGGAGATACGCAGTATTTT. The full variable domain, in which reference TRBV7-2 and TRBJ2-3 provide the parts outside the CDR3, is GAGVSQSPSNKVTEKGKDVELRCDPISGHTALYWYRQSLGQGLEFLIYFQGNSAPDKSGLPSDRFSAERTGGSVSTLTIQRTQQEDSAVYLCASSPGTSVGDTQYFGPGTRLTVL.

This sequence joins TRBV2 and TRBJ2-1, with 10 bases that match TRBD1. This CDR3 spans 15 amino acids. Germline V gene lookup returns CDR1 SNHLY and CDR2 FYNNEI. Unmatched junction bases numbered 7, after V lost 2 bases and J lost 9 bases. The CDR3: CASSEPFGTGVEQFF. The DNA for the CDR3 is TGTGCCAGCAGTGAACCTTTTGGGACAGGGGTTGAGCAGTTCTTC. The variable domain in full, with the rest retrieved from reference TRBV2 and TRBJ2-1, is EPEVTQTPSHQVTQMGQEVILRCVPISNHLYFYWYRQILGQKVEFLVSFYNNEISEKSEIFDDQFSVERPDGSNFTLKIRSTKLEDSAMYFCASSEPFGTGVEQFFGPGTRLTVL.

The chain employs TRBV14 and TRBJ2-1, with D perhaps TRBD1 (6 bases). Trimming removed 0 bases at V and 5 bases at J, with 11 bases between. Germline CDR1 SGHDN, CDR2 FVKESK. CDR3 length: 15 residues. The CDR3 protein is CASSQDVRTDNEQFF. The CDR3 coding sequence is TGTGCCAGCAGCCAAGATGTTAGGACAGACAATGAGCAGTTCTTC.

The rearrangement joins TRBV27 to TRBJ1-5, with 7 bases lining up with TRBD1. V lost 3 bases to trimming and J lost 7 bases; unmatched junction nucleotides: 6. Per the germline V gene, CDR1 is MNHEY and CDR2 is SMNVEV (reference sequence). The CDR3 contains 14 residues. The CDR3 loop is CASSFQGVGQPQHF. The CDR3 region has the DNA TGTGCCAGCAGTTTCCAGGGGGTCGGACAGCCCCAGCATTTT.